These 32 T cell receptor beta chains came from one sample sequenced in a study of T cell responses to AZD1222 COVID-19 vaccine. Profiling relied on immunoSEQ multiplex PCR, and the TCRdb table lists in-frame clones only, not all of them. Here the sample spans approximately 88,000 clones, about 90% being singletons. Material: peripheral blood, obtained on day 0 of AZD1222 vaccination. Source of these receptors: an adult in good health.

The rearrangement joins TRBV2 to TRBJ2-7; D gene ambiguous. Trimming removed 6 bases at V and 6 bases at J, with 9 bases between. The CDR3 extends over 11 amino acids. The germline CDR1 and CDR2 sequences are SNHLY and FYNNEI. The chain's CDR3 is CASSHAGEQYF. DNA of the CDR3: TGTGCCAGCAGCCATGCTGGCGAGCAGTACTTC.

The chain is built from TRBV6-5 and TRBJ1-2, with TRBD1 as a possible D gene (6 bases). The CDR3 covers 13 residues. CDR1 and CDR2 (germline): MNHEY, SVGAGI. The V gene lost 6 bases and the J gene lost 7 bases, with 15 bases spanning the gap. CDR3 sequence (DNA): TGTGCCAGCAGGCCCGCCGGGACAATTGGCTACACCTTC. This translates into CASRPAGTIGYTF.

V gene TRBV18 combines with J gene TRBJ1-5; D remains ambiguous. Trimming pared 5 bases from V and 8 bases from J, leaving 13 bases between. In germline, CDR1 is KGHSH, CDR2 LQKENI. The CDR3 contains 13 residues. CDR3 nucleotide sequence: TGTGCCAGCTCAGACGACCGGGGAAAGCCCCAGCATTTT. Translation: CASSDDRGKPQHF.

The chain has TRBV4-2 and TRBJ2-2; D gene uncertain. V dropped 0 bases and J dropped 4 bases, with 6 bases sitting between them. CDR3 length: 14 amino acids. Germline-derived CDR1 and CDR2 are LGHNA and YNFKEQ. CDR3 protein: CASSQDKGTGELFF. As DNA, the CDR3 is TGTGCCAGCAGCCAAGATAAGGGCACCGGGGAGCTGTTTTTT.

The chain joins TRBV2 to TRBJ1-5; the D is unclear. The germline CDR1 and CDR2 sequences are SNHLY and FYNNEI. The CDR3 length is 12 residues. V shed 7 bases and J shed 8 bases, with 12 bases lying between them. CDR3: CASNLVGKPQHF. CDR3 nucleotides: TGTGCCAGCAATTTAGTCGGAAAGCCCCAGCATTTT.

The chain couples TRBV5-5 to TRBJ1-2; 9 bases line up with TRBD1. The germline gives CDR1 SGHKS, CDR2 YYEKEE (reference sequence). The CDR3 is 14 residues long. J gave up 8 bases and V 0 bases, and 5 bases lay outside the gene matches. The CDR3 spells CASSLEQGAWGYTF. The DNA for the CDR3 is TGTGCCAGCAGCTTGGAACAGGGGGCTTGGGGCTACACCTTC.

The J gene is TRBJ2-7, the V gene TRBV6-4; 9 nucleotides match TRBD2. Unmatched junction bases numbered 18, after V lost 5 bases and J lost 1 base. Germline lookup yields CDR1 MRHNA and CDR2 SNTAGT. The CDR3 consists of 19 residues. CDR3 DNA: TGTGCCAGCAGTTATCTAAAACCTGGGGCGGCGGGAGGGTCCTACGAGCAGTACTTC. This codes for CASSYLKPGAAGGSYEQYF.

V usage is TRBV2 and J usage is TRBJ1-5; tentatively, D is TRBD1 (6 bases). The germline gives CDR1 SNHLY, CDR2 FYNNEI. Trimming cost V 3 bases and J 5 bases, with 17 bases left between them. The CDR3 length is 16 residues. CDR3 region: CASSDSPGQRYQPQHF. Here the CDR3 DNA reads TGTGCCAGCAGTGACTCGCCGGGACAAAGATATCAGCCCCAGCATTTT.

This clone occurred once. The chain has TRBV11-2 and TRBJ2-1; D not certain. This CDR3 has 14 amino acids. The V gene lost 1 base and the J gene lost 0 bases, with 4 bases spanning the gap. Germline V CDR1 and CDR2: SGHAT, FQNNGV. As DNA, the CDR3 is TGTGCCAGCAGCTTAGGGGGCTCCTACAATGAGCAGTTCTTC. Its protein is CASSLGGSYNEQFF. Full variable domain (missing parts from reference TRBV11-2 and TRBJ2-1): EAGVAQSPRYKIIEKRQSVAFWCNPISGHATLYWYQQILGQGPKLLIQFQNNGVVDDSQLPKDRFSAERLKGVDSTLKIQPAKLEDSAVYLCASSLGGSYNEQFFGPGTRLTVL.

The chain combines TRBV6-5 with TRBJ2-5, with TRBD1 matching over 7 bases. The CDR3 loop spans 16 amino acids. The junction had 7 bases not matched to a gene; V was cut back by 0 bases and J by 3 bases. Germline CDR1 MNHEY, CDR2 SVGAGI. The DNA of the CDR3 is TGTGCCAGCAGTTACTCGAATCAAGGGACAGAAGAGACCCAGTACTTC. This codes for CASSYSNQGTEETQYF.

The chain joins TRBV7-9 to TRBJ2-5; tentatively, D is TRBD2 (6 bases). This CDR3 has 14 residues. V was shortened by 5 bases and J by 5 bases, with 15 bases between the two germline ends. CDR1 and CDR2 from the germline V gene are SEHNR and FQNEAQ (reference sequence). The CDR3 DNA reads as TGTGCCAGCAGCCCAGAGGGTAGCGGCGAGACCCAGTACTTC. Translated, it gives CASSPEGSGETQYF.

V gene TRBV27 combines with J gene TRBJ1-5, with TRBD1 identical over 7 bases. Germline-derived CDR1 and CDR2 are MNHEY and SMNVEV (reference sequence). Losses at the gene ends were 6 bases for V and 4 bases for J; bases not matched to a gene: 3. The CDR3 covers 13 residues. Written as DNA, the CDR3 is TGTGCCAGCAGAAGACAGGGAAATCAGCCCCAGCATTTT. It encodes CASRRQGNQPQHF.

The chain is built from TRBV18 and TRBJ2-7; 7 bases agree with TRBD1. The CDR3 spans 15 residues. V shed 0 bases, J shed 3 bases, and the junction held 5 bases outside the gene matches. Germline V gene lookup returns CDR1 KGHSH and CDR2 LQKENI. As DNA, the CDR3 is TGTGCCAGCTCACCACCGGGACAGACCCGCTACGAGCAGTACTTC. Translating it yields CASSPPGQTRYEQYF.

This clone was seen just once. The chain recombines TRBV6-5 with TRBJ1-4; no definite D call. Germline values: CDR1 MNHEY, CDR2 SVGAGI. The CDR3 has 15 amino acids. The V end was cut by 3 bases, the J end by 6 bases, with 14 bases between. CDR3 residues: CASSYTTNTYEKLFF. The CDR3 DNA follows: TGTGCCAGCAGTTATACTACTAACACCTATGAAAAACTGTTTTTT.

The chain couples TRBV5-1 to TRBJ1-2; 8 bases map to TRBD1. The V gene's germline CDR1 is SGHRS and CDR2 YFSETQ. The CDR3 length is 16 residues. The V gene end was trimmed by 8 bases and the J gene end by 2 bases; junction bases not matched to a gene: 14. The CDR3, as DNA: TGCGCCAGTAAAGTCCTGACAGGGGCCATAAACTATGGCTACACCTTC. It specifies CASKVLTGAINYGYTF.

The chain employs TRBV5-4 and TRBJ2-1; 11 positions match TRBD2. CDR3 length equals 16 residues. V lost 4 bases to trimming and J lost 3 bases; unmatched junction nucleotides: 6. The germline CDR1 and CDR2 sequences are SGHNT and YYREEE (reference sequence). This CDR3 reads CASSALLAGDYNEQFF. The CDR3 DNA follows: TGTGCCAGCAGCGCTCTACTAGCGGGAGACTACAATGAGCAGTTCTTC.

This sequence joins TRBV9 and TRBJ2-7; possible D gene TRBD2, 5 bases. Trimming cost V 1 base and J 5 bases, with 7 bases left between them. There are 12 residues in the CDR3. The germline gives CDR1 SGDLS, CDR2 YYNGEE. Here the CDR3 reads CASSVTGNEQYF. CDR3 coding DNA: TGTGCCAGCAGCGTAACGGGGAACGAGCAGTACTTC.

This chain connects TRBV19 to TRBJ1-3; no clear D gene. The CDR3 totals 15 residues. Trimming cost V 4 bases and J 2 bases, with 12 bases left between them. Germline CDR1 is LNHDA and CDR2 is SQIVND (reference sequence). CDR3 sequence: CASSTSEIPGNTIYF. DNA of the CDR3: TGTGCCAGTAGTACTTCTGAAATTCCTGGAAACACCATATATTTT. Drawing the rest from reference TRBV19 and TRBJ1-3, the complete variable domain is DGGITQSPKYLFRKEGQNVTLSCEQNLNHDAMYWYRQDPGQGLRLIYYSQIVNDFQKGDIAEGYSVSREKKESFPLTVTSAQKNPTAFYLCASSTSEIPGNTIYFGEGSWLTVV.

This clone was seen a single time. CDR3 nucleotides: TGTGCCAGCAGCAAACGGATGAGGGGTGCTTATAATTCACCCCTCCACTTT. It codes for CASSKRMRGAYNSPLHF. The chain carries TRBV21-1 and TRBJ1-6. TRBV21-1 is a documented pseudogene. This CDR3 is built from 17 residues.

The genes are TRBV7-2 and TRBJ2-1, with TRBD2 matching 7 bases. V gave up 1 base and J gave up 7 bases; unmatched junction bases: 10. Germline V lookup: CDR1 SGHTA, CDR2 FQGNSA. The CDR3 spans 16 residues. CDR3 nucleotide sequence: TGTGCCAGCAGCTTAGATGGCGGGAGTTTGTTAAATGAGCAGTTCTTC. Its protein product is CASSLDGGSLLNEQFF. Filled out from reference TRBV7-2 and TRBJ2-1, the complete variable domain reads GAGVSQSPSNKVTEKGKDVELRCDPISGHTALYWYRQSLGQGLEFLIYFQGNSAPDKSGLPSDRFSAERTGGSVSTLTIQRTQQEDSAVYLCASSLDGGSLLNEQFFGPGTRLTVL.

This clone was detected only once. The chain carries TRBV20-1 and TRBJ2-3; D not resolved. CDR3 length equals 11 residues. V shed 7 bases and J shed 4 bases, with 9 bases lying between them. The germline V gene has CDR1 DFQATT and CDR2 SNEGSKA (reference sequence). The CDR3, as DNA: TGCAGTGTATATCGGTCAGATACGCAGTATTTT. Protein: CSVYRSDTQYF.

The rearrangement joins TRBV5-1 to TRBJ2-2; 9 positions agree with TRBD2. Per the germline V gene, CDR1 is SGHRS and CDR2 is YFSETQ. The V gene end was trimmed by 0 bases and the J gene end by 7 bases; junction bases not matched to a gene: 7. The CDR3 has 16 amino acids. CDR3: CASSLVSSGSGGELFF. The CDR3 DNA is TGCGCCAGCAGCTTGGTTAGTAGCGGGAGTGGCGGGGAGCTGTTTTTT.

The chain carries TRBV14 and TRBJ2-5; 9 bases are a match to TRBD2. Trimming took 1 base from V and 4 from J; bases not matched to a gene: 1. The CDR3 consists of 14 residues. Germline V gene sequence: CDR1 SGHDN, CDR2 FVKESK. The CDR3 sequence: CASSQVAGAETQYF. The CDR3 nucleotides read TGTGCCAGCAGCCAAGTAGCGGGAGCAGAGACCCAGTACTTC. Variable domain in full (rest from reference TRBV14 and TRBJ2-5): EAGVTQFPSHSVIEKGQTVTLRCDPISGHDNLYWYRRVMGKEIKFLLHFVKESKQDESGMPNNRFLAERTGGTYSTLKVQPAELEDSGVYFCASSQVAGAETQYFGPGTRLLVL.

The V gene is TRBV6-5, the J gene TRBJ1-1, with a weak D call TRBD1 (5 bases). Germline V gene sequence: CDR1 MNHEY, CDR2 SVGAGI. The CDR3 sequence is 16 residues long. V lost 4 bases and J lost 1, with 16 bases in between. The CDR3 spells CASSFGTPRPNTEAFF. In DNA form, the CDR3 reads TGTGCCAGCAGTTTCGGGACTCCCAGACCGAACACTGAAGCTTTCTTT.

This rearrangement joins TRBV6-5 to TRBJ1-3; 8 bases are shared with TRBD1. The CDR3 totals 15 residues. The V gene end was trimmed by 6 bases and the J gene end by 0 bases; junction bases not matched to a gene: 4. The germline V gene encodes CDR1 MNHEY and CDR2 SVGAGI. CDR3 region: CASRVTGGSGNTIYF. The CDR3 bases are TGTGCCAGCAGAGTCACAGGGGGCTCTGGAAACACCATATATTTT.

This chain joins TRBV7-2 and TRBJ2-7; TRBD2 matches at 8 bases. With 5 bases clipped from V and 1 base from J, the junction kept 7 bases outside the gene matches. The CDR3 totals 15 residues. The germline V gene encodes CDR1 SGHTA and CDR2 FQGNSA. CDR3 DNA: TGTGCCAGCAGCCCCACTAGCGGAGTATCCTACGAGCAGTACTTC. Its translation is CASSPTSGVSYEQYF.

The rearrangement links TRBV2 to TRBJ1-5, with D possibly TRBD1 on 5 matching bases. V lost 5 bases, J lost 5 bases, and 13 bases lay in between. Germline lookup yields CDR1 SNHLY and CDR2 FYNNEI. This CDR3 comprises 14 residues. CDR3 in amino acids: CASSWDGGYQPQHF. Here the CDR3 DNA reads TGTGCCAGCAGTTGGGACGGAGGATATCAGCCCCAGCATTTT.

Written as DNA, the CDR3 is TGTGCCAGCAGCTTACTACAGGGGAGCACTGAAGCTTTCTTT. Its protein product is CASSLLQGSTEAFF. V usage is TRBV7-9 and J usage is TRBJ1-1; TRBD1 matches at 7 bases. The CDR3 spans 14 residues. The germline gives CDR1 SEHNR, CDR2 FQNEAQ (reference sequence). V was pared by 2 bases and J by 4 bases, with 4 bases of the junction left unmatched.

This clone showed up just a few times. This chain connects TRBV28 to TRBJ1-2; 9 bases align to TRBD1. This CDR3 has 15 amino acids. CDR1 is MDHEN and CDR2 is SYDVKM in the germline V gene. After removal of 2 bases from V and 8 bases from J, the junction contained 9 bases not matched to a gene. The CDR3 DNA reads as TGTGCCAGCAGTTTAGGCGACAGGGGGTCGCTGGGCTACACCTTC. Translation gives CASSLGDRGSLGYTF.

The rearrangement uses TRBV7-9 and TRBJ2-1; 7 bases match TRBD2. Germline values: CDR1 SEHNR, CDR2 FQNEAQ (reference sequence). V lost 9 bases to trimming and J lost 4 bases; unmatched junction nucleotides: 9. CDR3 length: 14 residues. The CDR3 loop is CASRVSGGYNEQFF. DNA of the CDR3: TGTGCCAGTCGAGTTTCGGGGGGTTACAATGAGCAGTTCTTC.

The J gene is TRBJ1-6, the V gene TRBV12-3 or TRBV12-4; no reliable D call. The CDR3 runs to 13 residues. The V end was cut by 5 bases, the J end by 6 bases, with 8 bases between. CDR3 bases: TGTGCCAGCAGTATATCGGCTAATTCACCCCTCCACTTT. This gives the protein CASSISANSPLHF.

The chain uses TRBV27 and TRBJ2-1; TRBD2 agrees at 10 bases. The V gene's germline CDR1 is MNHEY and CDR2 SMNVEV (reference sequence). The V segment lost 6 bases and the J segment 0 bases; nucleotides outside the gene matches: 2. This CDR3 has 15 amino acids. The CDR3 here is CASRLAGISYNEQFF. CDR3 nucleotides: TGTGCCAGCAGACTAGCGGGAATCTCCTACAATGAGCAGTTCTTC.